The clone carrying this T cell receptor (beta chain) was counted a few times. As yet, its antigen is unknown. The data originate from a study of blood T cells in healthy people across ages. Whole-study results and caveats: From one million sequenced T cells, diversity estimates were lower bounds. As age increased, TCR beta diversity per million T cells fell in a roughly linear fashion.

Each donor supplied approximately 10 milliliters of peripheral blood. The authors isolated at least 7 million PBMCs per sample. A second 7 to 11 cycle PCR used barcoded and J-beta primers. TCRdb reprocessed the 5' RACE reads via MiXCR and lists one record per CDR3 protein. This sample has about 670,000 distinct CDR3 sequences, with 40% to 50% found just once. The material sequenced was blood. The sequence was collected from a man older than 75 in good health.

This CDR3 reads CASSSQVNSYEQYF. Written as DNA, the CDR3 is TGTGCCAGCAGCTCACAGGTAAACTCCTACGAGCAGTACTTC. This sequence joins TRBV7-2 and TRBJ2-7; TRBD1 is a possible D gene (5 bases). Germline CDR1 reads SGHTA; CDR2 reads FQGNSA. The V gene lost 4 bases and the J gene lost 0 bases, with 10 bases spanning the gap. This CDR3 region has 14 residues. The full variable domain, completed using reference TRBV7-2 and TRBJ2-7, is GAGVSQSPSNKVTEKGKDVELRCDPISGHTALYWYRQSLGQGLEFLIYFQGNSAPDKSGLPSDRFSAERTGGSVSTLTIQRTQQEDSAVYLCASSSQVNSYEQYFGPGTRLTVT.